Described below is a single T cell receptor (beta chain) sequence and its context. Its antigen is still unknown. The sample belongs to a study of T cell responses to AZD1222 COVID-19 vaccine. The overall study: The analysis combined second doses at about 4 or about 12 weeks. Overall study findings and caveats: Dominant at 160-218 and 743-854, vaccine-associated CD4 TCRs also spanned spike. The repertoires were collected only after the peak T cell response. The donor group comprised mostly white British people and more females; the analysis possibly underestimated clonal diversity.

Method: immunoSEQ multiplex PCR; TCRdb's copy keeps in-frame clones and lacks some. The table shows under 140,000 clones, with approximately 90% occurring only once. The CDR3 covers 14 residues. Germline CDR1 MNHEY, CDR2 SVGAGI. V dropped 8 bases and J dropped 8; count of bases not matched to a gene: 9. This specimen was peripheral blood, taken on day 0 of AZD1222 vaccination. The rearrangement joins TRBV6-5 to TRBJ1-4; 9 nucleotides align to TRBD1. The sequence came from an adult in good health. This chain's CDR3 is CASGGAGTGEKLFF. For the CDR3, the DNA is TGTGCCAGCGGAGGCGCCGGGACAGGGGAAAAACTGTTTTTT.